This T cell receptor beta chain was captured in a study of a mutant IDH1 vaccine in newly diagnosed glioma. In the study overall: Vaccination followed radiotherapy alone by 4-6 weeks, or accompanied temozolomide cycles. Treated patients were roughly 62% male, roughly 38% female, mean age around 40 years. Receipt of radiotherapy, temozolomide, or both preceded the study, and most received both. Study-wide findings and caveats: Pseudoprogression showed no apparent link to changes in top peripheral T cell clonotypes.

Time point of the sample: week 35, safety follow-up. Every vaccination contained 300 ug of the mutant IDH1 20-mer peptide and was paired with topical imiquimod. Germline V CDR1 and CDR2: MGHRA, YSYEKL. The CDR3 has 17 amino acids. V lost 3 bases and J lost 2, with 19 bases in between. Some clones are missing from TCRdb's copy, which holds only in-frame ones; the method was immunoSEQ multiplex PCR. The sample shows around 45,000 clones, 85% to 90% of them seen only once. Of note for this clone: What it binds is not known.

The gene calls are TRBV4-1 and TRBJ2-5; D tentatively fits TRBD1 or TRBD2 (6 bases each). Sequences were derived from PBMCs, sampled from a glioma patient whose treatment included an IDH1 peptide vaccine. The sequence was collected from a woman aged 40 to 55 with glioma. DNA for the CDR3: TGCGCCAGCAGCCACCTAGGGCGGGGAAGGGGGCAAGAGACCCAGTACTTC. It codes for CASSHLGRGRGQETQYF.